This T cell receptor (beta chain) was observed in a study of tumor T cells in aggressive B-cell lymphoma. Sequencing used immunoSEQ multiplex PCR; TCRdb keeps in-frame clones, though not all of them. There are several thousand clones in the sample; around 86% occur only once, and roughly 3% lies in the top ten. The CDR3 spans 15 residues. The V and J ends lost 6 bases and 1 base respectively, with 15 bases between them. Germline values: CDR1 MDHEN, CDR2 SYDVKM. This sequence joins TRBV28 and TRBJ1-1, with D uncertain. Sequencing input: tumor tissue. This TCR was sampled from an adult with diffuse large B cell lymphoma. This chain's CDR3 is CASRTLQSSNTEAFF. DNA of the CDR3: TGTGCCAGCAGGACCCTACAGAGCTCGAACACTGAAGCTTTCTTT.